In its sample, the clone carrying this TCR beta chain was seen a few times. These data are taken from a study of cytomegalovirus exposure and HLA in healthy donors. PCR involved 60 Vbeta and 13 Jbeta primers. Measured with immunoSEQ multiplex PCR; TCRdb has only the in-frame clones, and not every one. The table shows around 150,000 clones, with approximately 70% occurring only once. This clonotype originated in a man in his forties in good health and CMV-seropositive. The specimen sequenced was PBMCs.

This CDR3 is CASSPGQGARTEAFF. The CDR3, as DNA: TGCGCCAGCAGCCCGGGACAGGGGGCGCGCACTGAAGCTTTCTTT. The J gene is TRBJ1-1, the V gene TRBV5-1; 12 nucleotides line up with TRBD1. This CDR3 region has 15 residues. Germline V gene data show CDR1 as SGHRS and CDR2 as YFSETQ. Trimming removed 4 bases from V and 4 bases from J; junction bases left unmatched: 5.